This TCR beta chain is drawn from a study of persistence of HIV-infected CD4 T cells. Study-wide context: Donors were ART-treated; their CMV- and Gag-responding CD4+ T cells were isolated.

Germline loops: CDR1 MNHEY, CDR2 SVGAGI. V lost 3 bases and J 1 base, leaving 6 bases between the germline ends. The CDR3 has 13 amino acids. This was the immunoSEQ version 4 assay in survey mode. Clones were sequenced by immunoSEQ multiplex PCR, and TCRdb holds only the in-frame ones, with some missing. This table holds 37,000 or so clones, 80% found once. Cells were stimulated with CMV-infected fibroblast lysates at 10 ug/mL. Sorted nonresponding memory CD4+ T cells were CD40L-negative, CD69-negative, CD45RO-high. As concerns this clone: No antigen is known for it.

The input for sequencing was CD4+ T cells sorted from PBMCs after roughly 19-hour stimulation, taken from a patient who received antiretroviral therapy. The source is an adult man with HIV who was CMV-seropositive. This chain links TRBV6-5 with TRBJ1-1; D is unclear. The CDR3 coding sequence is TGTGCCAGCAGTTATCGAAGGAACACTGAAGCTTTCTTT. This sequence encodes CASSYRRNTEAFF.